Below are 29 T cell receptor beta chains sequenced from a single sample in a study of long-term antiretroviral therapy in people with HIV. Version v3.0 of the immunoSEQ assay ran at survey level. Using immunoSEQ multiplex PCR, the repertoire was profiled, and TCRdb retains in-frame clones only, with some absent. In the table there are 10,000 to 15,000 clones, 70% to 80% of which are singletons. Material: unsorted PBMCs, obtained 1.3 years after starting antiretroviral therapy. The receptors originated from a woman younger than 35 with HIV.

CDR3: CASSPGTGGGQPQHF. The CDR3 bases are TGTGCCAGCAGCCCTGGGACAGGCGGGGGTCAGCCCCAGCATTTT. The chain combines TRBV9 with TRBJ1-5; 8 bases align to TRBD1. V dropped 4 bases and J dropped 6; count of bases not matched to a gene: 9. Per the germline V gene, CDR1 is SGDLS and CDR2 is YYNGEE. The CDR3 consists of 15 residues.

The chain carries TRBV7-6 and TRBJ2-2; TRBD2 agrees at 13 bases. Germline trimming cut 4 bases from V and 4 bases from J; bases unmatched to any gene: 15. Germline V lookup: CDR1 SGHVS, CDR2 FNYEAQ. The CDR3 runs 20 residues. This CDR3 reads CASSSHPGLAGFKTTGELFF. In DNA form, the CDR3 reads TGTGCCAGCAGCTCCCACCCGGGACTAGCGGGGTTTAAGACCACCGGGGAGCTGTTTTTT.

The chain carries TRBV7-9 and TRBJ2-5, with D perhaps matching TRBD2 (6 bases). The ends were cut back, 5 bases at V and 0 bases at J, with 13 bases in the middle. Looked up from germline, CDR1 is SEHNR and CDR2 is FQNEAQ (reference sequence). The CDR3 length is 15 residues. CDR3 DNA sequence: TGTGCCAGCAGCGGGGGAGGCTTGTACCAAGAGACCCAGTACTTC. This translates into CASSGGGLYQETQYF.

The CDR3 nucleotides read TGTGCCAGCACCTCCAATAGCGGGAGCTCCTACGAGCAGTACTTC. It translates to CASTSNSGSSYEQYF. This chain joins TRBV28 and TRBJ2-7, with 9 bases aligning to TRBD2. The CDR3 has 15 residues. Looked up from germline, CDR1 is MDHEN and CDR2 is SYDVKM. The junction had 7 bases not matched to a gene; V was cut back by 7 bases and J by 0 bases.

V and J are TRBV5-1 and TRBJ2-7; 9 bases fit TRBD2. Germline loops: CDR1 SGHRS, CDR2 YFSETQ. The CDR3 consists of 17 residues. V was clipped by 0 bases and J by 7 bases; unmatched bases: 14. CDR3 DNA sequence: TGCGCCAGCAGCTTGGAATTGGCGGGGGGGCCCCCGGGTGAGCAGTACTTC. Residues: CASSLELAGGPPGEQYF.

The V call is TRBV6-6, the J call TRBJ2-5; 10 bases match TRBD1. The CDR3 has 15 amino acids. The germline CDR1 and CDR2 sequences are MNHNY and SVGAGI (reference sequence). V shed 0 bases and J 3 bases; nucleotides not matched to a gene: 1. CDR3 in amino acids: CASSYSGTGEETQYF. CDR3 coding DNA: TGTGCCAGCAGTTACTCTGGGACAGGGGAAGAGACCCAGTACTTC.

This sequence joins TRBV4-3 and TRBJ2-7, with D possibly called TRBD1 or TRBD2 (7 bases each). The germline V gene has CDR1 LGHNA and CDR2 YSLEER. This CDR3 has 16 residues. V gave up 0 bases and J gave up 4 bases, with 16 bases separating them. The CDR3 here is CASSQDLRQGGYEQYF. As DNA, the CDR3 is TGCGCCAGCAGCCAAGATCTACGGCAGGGGGGGTACGAGCAGTACTTC.

This clone was seen a single time. The chain joins TRBV7-9 to TRBJ2-2; a possible D gene is TRBD2 (6 bases). Trimming removed 5 bases from V and 3 bases from J, with 13 bases in between. The CDR3 is 15 residues long. Germline V CDR1 and CDR2: SEHNR, FQNEAQ (reference sequence). CDR3 nucleotides: TGTGCCAGCAGCCGCTGGGGGGAGGACACCGGGGAGCTGTTTTTT. Its protein is CASSRWGEDTGELFF.

The chain employs TRBV29-1 and TRBJ1-1; 9 bases agree with TRBD1. CDR3 size: 14 residues. V was clipped by 4 bases and J by 0 bases; unmatched bases: 3. Germline loops: CDR1 SQVTM, CDR2 ANQGSEA. In DNA form, the CDR3 reads TGCAGCGTTGCGGACAGGGGCATGAACACTGAAGCTTTCTTT. It specifies CSVADRGMNTEAFF.

This clone was counted a few times. The rearrangement links TRBV25-1 to TRBJ1-1; no clear D gene. This CDR3 has 13 residues. Trimming cost V 8 bases and J 2 bases, with 12 bases left between them. CDR1 and CDR2 from the germline V gene are MGHDK and SYGVNS. Written as DNA, the CDR3 is TGTGCCAGCGTACTGACTGAAAACACTGAAGCTTTCTTT. Translation gives CASVLTENTEAFF.

This chain joins TRBV6-6 and TRBJ2-2, with no clear D. V was pared by 5 bases and J by 5 bases, with 15 bases between. CDR3 length: 15 residues. Germline-derived CDR1 and CDR2 are MNHNY and SVGAGI (reference sequence). The CDR3 loop reads CASSPRVIVTGELFF. The CDR3 DNA reads as TGTGCCAGCAGTCCCCGAGTAATTGTAACCGGGGAGCTGTTTTTT.

This clone is categorized as medium-sized. This sequence joins TRBV6-1 and TRBJ2-1; no definite D call. The CDR3 is 12 residues long. V was pared by 2 bases and J by 9 bases, with 8 bases between. Per germline, CDR1 MNHNS and CDR2 SASEGT. CDR3 amino acids: CASSEFEGEQFF. The DNA for the CDR3 is TGTGCCAGCAGTGAATTCGAAGGTGAGCAGTTCTTC.

A few counts support this clone. J is TRBJ1-1 and V is TRBV18, with a possible D match to TRBD1 (5 bases). The CDR3 totals 13 residues. The V and J ends lost 2 bases and 4 bases respectively, with 8 bases between them. Germline loops: CDR1 KGHSH, CDR2 LQKENI. In nucleotides, the CDR3 is TGTGCCAGCTCACCAGGGGCGGGCACTGAAGCTTTCTTT. It codes for CASSPGAGTEAFF.

V usage is TRBV2 and J usage is TRBJ1-4, with D tentatively TRBD1 (5 bases). Trimming left V 10 bases short and J 2 bases short, with 11 bases between. Germline assignment: CDR1 SNHLY and CDR2 FYNNEI. The CDR3 runs to 13 residues. The DNA of the CDR3 is TGTGCCATCAAGGACACCACTAATGAAAAACTGTTTTTT. Its protein product is CAIKDTTNEKLFF.

This clone occurred a few times. CDR3 protein: CASSFTGEPDQPQHF. CDR3 DNA sequence: TGTGCCAGCAGCTTTACGGGGGAGCCTGATCAGCCCCAGCATTTT. The rearrangement joins TRBV7-2 to TRBJ1-5; possible D gene TRBD1, 5 bases. The CDR3 has 15 residues. V lost 3 bases and J 5 bases, leaving 14 bases between the germline ends. Germline V gives CDR1 SGHTA, CDR2 FQGNSA.

The rearrangement joins TRBV30 to TRBJ2-7, with TRBD2 as a possible D gene (5 bases). The CDR3 consists of 11 residues. The germline V gene has CDR1 GTSNPN and CDR2 SVGIG (reference sequence). The V gene lost 3 bases and the J gene lost 6 bases, with 9 bases spanning the gap. The DNA for the CDR3 is TGTGCCTGGAGCGAGGGTGGCGAGCAGTACTTC. Translated, it gives CAWSEGGEQYF.

This clone was recorded once. The chain employs TRBV19 and TRBJ2-7; 8 bases align to TRBD2. The CDR3 covers 13 residues. With 5 bases clipped from V and 3 bases from J, the junction kept 3 bases outside the gene matches. CDR1 is LNHDA and CDR2 is SQIVND in the germline V gene (reference sequence). The CDR3 DNA reads TGTGCCAGTAGTTCCGGGACTAGCTACGAGCAGTACTTC. The encoded protein is CASSSGTSYEQYF. Looking up the rest from reference TRBV19 and TRBJ2-7 gives the full variable domain: DGGITQSPKYLFRKEGQNVTLSCEQNLNHDAMYWYRQDPGQGLRLIYYSQIVNDFQKGDIAEGYSVSREKKESFPLTVTSAQKNPTAFYLCASSSGTSYEQYFGPGTRLTVT.

This rearrangement joins TRBV27 to TRBJ2-1, with unresolved D. Between the trimmed V and J ends, which lost 4 bases and 2 bases, there was a span of 9 bases. The CDR3 contains 14 residues. CDR1 is MNHEY, CDR2 SMNVEV, per germline (reference sequence). The CDR3 spells CASSYSATYNEQFF. The CDR3, as DNA: TGTGCCAGCAGTTACTCAGCAACCTACAATGAGCAGTTCTTC.

This clone has more than one count but fewer than ten. The chain uses TRBV2 and TRBJ2-6; D not resolved. This CDR3 region has 15 residues. Looked up from germline, CDR1 is SNHLY and CDR2 is FYNNEI. V dropped 3 bases and J dropped 2 bases, with 8 bases sitting between them. The CDR3 loop is CASSDIRAGANVLTF. The CDR3 DNA sequence: TGTGCCAGCAGTGATATCCGGGCTGGGGCCAACGTCCTGACTTTC. The entire variable domain, with the rest obtained from reference TRBV2 and TRBJ2-6, is as follows: EPEVTQTPSHQVTQMGQEVILRCVPISNHLYFYWYRQILGQKVEFLVSFYNNEISEKSEIFDDQFSVERPDGSNFTLKIRSTKLEDSAMYFCASSDIRAGANVLTFGAGSRLTVL.

The V and J genes are TRBV28 and TRBJ1-2; D unclear. Germline V gene lookup returns CDR1 MDHEN and CDR2 SYDVKM. The ends were cut back, 3 bases at V and 3 bases at J, with 5 bases in the middle. The CDR3 extends over 12 amino acids. The chain's CDR3 is CASSFGHYGYTF. Here the CDR3 DNA reads TGTGCCAGCAGTTTCGGGCACTATGGCTACACCTTC.

The J gene is TRBJ1-6, the V gene TRBV9, with D uncertain. CDR3 length equals 15 residues. V shed 0 bases and J shed 12 bases, with 16 bases lying between them. Germline V CDR1 and CDR2: SGDLS, YYNGEE. CDR3 sequence reads: CASSVVGDDREPLHF. The CDR3 region has the DNA TGTGCCAGCAGCGTAGTCGGAGACGACCGGGAACCCCTCCACTTT.

The chain links TRBV2 to TRBJ2-2, with a tentative D call TRBD1 (6 bases). This CDR3 is 13 amino acids long. Germline assignment: CDR1 SNHLY and CDR2 FYNNEI. Trimming took off 6 bases at V and 2 bases at J, with 7 bases between the two ends. DNA for the CDR3: TGTGCCAGCAGGGACAGTAACACCGGGGAGCTGTTTTTT. It encodes CASRDSNTGELFF.

This clone has only a few counts. The chain is built from TRBV5-6 and TRBJ1-1, with D uncertain. The germline V gene encodes CDR1 SGHDT and CDR2 YYEEEE. The CDR3 has 12 amino acids. V lost 4 bases and J lost 6, with 10 bases in between. Here the CDR3 reads CASSLALAEAFF. The CDR3 DNA follows: TGTGCCAGCAGCCTTGCTTTGGCTGAAGCTTTCTTT. Full variable domain (outside the CDR3, taken from reference TRBV5-6 and TRBJ1-1): DAGVTQSPTHLIKTRGQQVTLRCSPKSGHDTVSWYQQALGQGPQFIFQYYEEEERQRGNFPDRFSGHQFPNYSSELNVNALLLGDSALYLCASSLALAEAFFGQGTRLTVV.

The chain uses TRBV6-5 and TRBJ1-1; D might be TRBD1 (5 bases). Germline V CDR1 and CDR2: MNHEY, SVGAGI. CDR3 length equals 14 residues. Trimming removed 2 bases from V and 2 bases from J, with 9 bases in between. Here the CDR3 DNA reads TGTGCCAGCAGTTACAGCGGGGCCAACACTGAAGCTTTCTTT. Protein sequence: CASSYSGANTEAFF.

The chain has TRBV2 and TRBJ1-5; weak D call: TRBD1 (6 bases). V was trimmed by 8 bases and J by 4 bases, leaving 18 bases between them. This CDR3 is built from 15 residues. The germline gives CDR1 SNHLY, CDR2 FYNNEI. The CDR3 protein is CASGLLRGDNQPQHF. CDR3 DNA sequence: TGTGCCAGCGGTTTACTTAGGGGGGATAATCAGCCCCAGCATTTT.

The chain combines TRBV7-2 with TRBJ2-3; TRBD2 aligns across 8 bases. The trim removed 2 bases at V and 5 bases at J, leaving 12 bases unmatched. CDR1 is SGHTA and CDR2 is FQGNSA in the germline V gene. The CDR3 has 17 amino acids. The CDR3 sequence is CASSLSPSGGGGDTQYF. CDR3 in DNA: TGTGCCAGCAGCTTATCCCCAAGCGGGGGAGGGGGAGATACGCAGTATTTT.

This clone came up once. The chain employs TRBV5-4 and TRBJ2-3, with D perhaps assigned TRBD1 or TRBD2 (6 bases each). The CDR3 runs 15 residues. Trimming took off 0 bases at V and 2 bases at J, with 10 bases between the two ends. Germline values: CDR1 SGHNT, CDR2 YYREEE (reference sequence). CDR3 region: CASSLDGGFTDTQYF. CDR3 sequence (DNA): TGTGCCAGCAGCTTGGACGGGGGCTTCACAGATACGCAGTATTTT.

This clone is classed as medium-sized. J is TRBJ2-3 and V is TRBV5-1; D is possibly TRBD1 or TRBD2 (5 bases each). V lost 0 bases to trimming and J lost 6 bases, with 17 bases between them. This CDR3 has 16 residues. Germline values: CDR1 SGHRS, CDR2 YFSETQ. DNA of the CDR3: TGCGCCAGCAGCTTGGCCAGGGCCCGGGGCGGCGATACGCAGTATTTT. It codes for CASSLARARGGDTQYF. Complete variable domain (other parts from reference TRBV5-1 and TRBJ2-3): KAGVTQTPRYLIKTRGQQVTLSCSPISGHRSVSWYQQTPGQGLQFLFEYFSETQRNKGNFPGRFSGRQFSNSRSEMNVSTLELGDSALYLCASSLARARGGDTQYFGPGTRLTVL.

The rearrangement uses TRBV19 and TRBJ2-5; tentative D call: TRBD2 (6 bases). This CDR3 contains 13 residues. In germline, CDR1 is LNHDA, CDR2 SQIVND (reference sequence). V was cut by 6 bases and J by 5 bases, with 13 bases left in between. CDR3 protein: CASREGNGETQYF. The CDR3 region has the DNA TGTGCCAGTAGGGAGGGGAACGGGGAGACCCAGTACTTC.